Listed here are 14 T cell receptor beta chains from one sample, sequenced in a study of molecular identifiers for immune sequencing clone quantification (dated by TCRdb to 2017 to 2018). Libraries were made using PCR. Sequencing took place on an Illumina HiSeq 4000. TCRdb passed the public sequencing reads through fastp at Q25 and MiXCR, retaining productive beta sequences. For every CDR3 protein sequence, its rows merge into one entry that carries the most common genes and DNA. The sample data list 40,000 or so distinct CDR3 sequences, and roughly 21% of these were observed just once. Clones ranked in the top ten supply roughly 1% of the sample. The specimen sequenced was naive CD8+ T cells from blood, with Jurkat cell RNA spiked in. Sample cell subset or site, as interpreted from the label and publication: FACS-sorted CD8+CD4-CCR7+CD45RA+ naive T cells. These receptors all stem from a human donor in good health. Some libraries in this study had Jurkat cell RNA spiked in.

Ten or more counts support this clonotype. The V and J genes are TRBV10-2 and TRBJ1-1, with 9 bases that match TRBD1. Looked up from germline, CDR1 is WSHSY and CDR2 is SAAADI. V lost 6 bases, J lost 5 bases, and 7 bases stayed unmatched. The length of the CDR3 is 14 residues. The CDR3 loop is CASRTGTGTTEAFF. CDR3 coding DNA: TGCGCCAGCAGGACCGGGACAGGGACAACTGAAGCTTTCTTT.

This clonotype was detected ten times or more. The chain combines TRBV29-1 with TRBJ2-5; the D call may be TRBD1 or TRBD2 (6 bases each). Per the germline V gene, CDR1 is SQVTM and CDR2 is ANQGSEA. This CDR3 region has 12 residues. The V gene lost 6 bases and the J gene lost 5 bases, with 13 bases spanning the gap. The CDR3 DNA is TGCAGCGTCGATCGGGGGCCGGAGACCCAGTACTTC. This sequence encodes CSVDRGPETQYF.

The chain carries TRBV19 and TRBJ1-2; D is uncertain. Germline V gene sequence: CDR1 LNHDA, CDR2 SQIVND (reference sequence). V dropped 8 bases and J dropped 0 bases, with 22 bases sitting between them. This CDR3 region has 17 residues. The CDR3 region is CASGLTSRTASNYGYTF. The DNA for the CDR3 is TGTGCCAGTGGCTTGACCTCCCGGACGGCGTCTAACTATGGCTACACCTTC.

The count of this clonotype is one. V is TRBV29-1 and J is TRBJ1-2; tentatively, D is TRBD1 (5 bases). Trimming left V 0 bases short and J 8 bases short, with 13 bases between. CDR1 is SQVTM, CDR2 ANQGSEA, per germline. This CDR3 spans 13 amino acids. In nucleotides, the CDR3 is TGCAGCGTTGAAGATCCAGGGTTAGGAGGCTACACCTTC. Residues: CSVEDPGLGGYTF.

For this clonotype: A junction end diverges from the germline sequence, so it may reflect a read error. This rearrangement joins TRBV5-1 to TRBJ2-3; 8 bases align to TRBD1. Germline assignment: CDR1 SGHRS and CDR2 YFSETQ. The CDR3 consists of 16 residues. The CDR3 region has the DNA TGCGCCAGCAGCCCATCCGACAGGGGAATTAGGGATACGCAGTATTTC. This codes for CASSPSDRGIRDTQYF.

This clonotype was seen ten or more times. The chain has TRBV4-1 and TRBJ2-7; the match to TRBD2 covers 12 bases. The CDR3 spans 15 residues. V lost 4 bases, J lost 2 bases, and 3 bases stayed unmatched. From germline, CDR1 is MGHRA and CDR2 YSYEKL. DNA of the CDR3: TGCGCCAGCAGCCCGCTAGCGGGAGGGCCCTACGAGCAGTACTTC. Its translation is CASSPLAGGPYEQYF.

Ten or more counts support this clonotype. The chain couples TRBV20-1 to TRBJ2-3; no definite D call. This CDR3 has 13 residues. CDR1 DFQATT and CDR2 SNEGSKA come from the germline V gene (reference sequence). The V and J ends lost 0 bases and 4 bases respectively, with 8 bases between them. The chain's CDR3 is CSARDLRSDTQYF. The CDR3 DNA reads TGCAGTGCTAGAGATCTGCGGTCAGATACGCAGTATTTT.

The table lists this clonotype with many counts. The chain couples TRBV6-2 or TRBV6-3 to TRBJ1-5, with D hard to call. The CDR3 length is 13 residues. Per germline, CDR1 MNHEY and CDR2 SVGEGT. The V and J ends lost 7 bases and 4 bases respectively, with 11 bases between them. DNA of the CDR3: TGTGCCAGCACGATCAGCTTTAATCAGCCCCAGCATTTT. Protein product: CASTISFNQPQHF.

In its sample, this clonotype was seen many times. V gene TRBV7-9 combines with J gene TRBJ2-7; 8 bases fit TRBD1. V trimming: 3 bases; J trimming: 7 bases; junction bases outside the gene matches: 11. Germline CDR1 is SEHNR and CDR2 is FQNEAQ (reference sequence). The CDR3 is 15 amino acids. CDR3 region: CASSFSDRGVIEQYF. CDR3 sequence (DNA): TGTGCCAGCAGCTTTAGCGACAGGGGCGTAATTGAGCAGTACTTC.

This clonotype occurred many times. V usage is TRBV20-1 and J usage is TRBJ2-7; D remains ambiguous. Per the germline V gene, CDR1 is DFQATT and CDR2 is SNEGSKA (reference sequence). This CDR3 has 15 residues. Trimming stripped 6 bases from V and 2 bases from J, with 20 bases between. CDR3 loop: CSATYWVAGTYEQYF. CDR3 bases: TGCAGTGCAACCTATTGGGTAGCAGGAACCTACGAGCAGTACTTC.

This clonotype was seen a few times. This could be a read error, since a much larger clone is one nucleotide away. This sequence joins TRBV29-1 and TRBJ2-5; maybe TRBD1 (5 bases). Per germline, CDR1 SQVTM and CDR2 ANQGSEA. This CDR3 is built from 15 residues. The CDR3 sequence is CSVAWNRRTQETQDF. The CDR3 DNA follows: TGCAGCGTTGCGTGGAACAGGAGAACCCAAGAGACCCAGGACTTC.

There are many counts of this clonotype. CDR3 loop: CASGWTDHNQPQHF. CDR3 nucleotides: TGTGCCAGCGGGTGGACAGATCACAATCAGCCCCAGCATTTT. The rearrangement links TRBV6-2 or TRBV6-3 to TRBJ1-5, with a tentative D call TRBD1 (6 bases). CDR3 length: 14 amino acids. CDR1 and CDR2 (germline): MNHEY, SVGEGT. V was shortened by 8 bases and J by 3 bases, with 14 bases between the two germline ends.

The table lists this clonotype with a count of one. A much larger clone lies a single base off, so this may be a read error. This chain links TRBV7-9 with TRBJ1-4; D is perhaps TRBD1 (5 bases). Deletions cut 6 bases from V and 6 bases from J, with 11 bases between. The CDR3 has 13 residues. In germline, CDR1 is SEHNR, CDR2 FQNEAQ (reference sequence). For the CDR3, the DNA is TGTGCCAGCAGTAGGGACGGTTATGAAAAACTGTTTTTT. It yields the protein CASSRDGYEKLFF.

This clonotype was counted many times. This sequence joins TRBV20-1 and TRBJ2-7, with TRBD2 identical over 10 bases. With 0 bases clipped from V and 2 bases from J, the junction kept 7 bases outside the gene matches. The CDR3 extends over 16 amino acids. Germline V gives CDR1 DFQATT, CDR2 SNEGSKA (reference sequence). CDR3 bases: TGCAGTGCTAGAGATCTCGAACTAGCGGGAACCTACGAGCAGTACTTC. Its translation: CSARDLELAGTYEQYF.